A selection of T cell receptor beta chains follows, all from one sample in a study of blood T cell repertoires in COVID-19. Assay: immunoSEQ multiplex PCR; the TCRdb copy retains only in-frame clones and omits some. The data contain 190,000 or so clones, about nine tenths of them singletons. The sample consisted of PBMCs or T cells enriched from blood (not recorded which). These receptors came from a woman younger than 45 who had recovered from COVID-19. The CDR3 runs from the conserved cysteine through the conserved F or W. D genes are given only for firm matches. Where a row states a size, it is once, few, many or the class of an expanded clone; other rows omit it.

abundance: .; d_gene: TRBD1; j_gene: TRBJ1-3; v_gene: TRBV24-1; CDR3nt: TGTGCCACCAGTGATTCCGGGACAGTTGGAAACACCATATATTTT; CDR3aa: CATSDSGTVGNTIYF
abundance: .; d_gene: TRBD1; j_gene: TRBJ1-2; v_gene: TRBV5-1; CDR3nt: TGCGCCAGCAGCAGAACAGGGGGGGAGAACTATGGCTACACCTTC; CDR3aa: CASSRTGGENYGYTF
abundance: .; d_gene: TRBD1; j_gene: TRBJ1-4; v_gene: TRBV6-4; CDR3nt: TGTGCCAGCAGTAGACAGGGGGCTGAAAAACTGTTTTTT; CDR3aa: CASSRQGAEKLFF
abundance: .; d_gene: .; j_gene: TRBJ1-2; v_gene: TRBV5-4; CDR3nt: TGTGCCAGCAGCTCCTGGACGGGCGGGAACTATGGCTACACCTTC; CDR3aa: CASSSWTGGNYGYTF
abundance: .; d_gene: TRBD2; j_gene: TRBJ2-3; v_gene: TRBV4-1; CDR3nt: TGCGCCAGCAGCCAATCCGGGACTAGCGGGGGGGCCTCCTACAACACGGATACGCAGTATTTT; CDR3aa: CASSQSGTSGGASYNTDTQYF
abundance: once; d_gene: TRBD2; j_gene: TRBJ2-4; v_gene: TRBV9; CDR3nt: TGTGCCAGCAGCGCCCACCCAGCGGGGGGGCCGTTCCAAAACATTCAGTACTTC; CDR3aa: CASSAHPAGGPFQNIQYF
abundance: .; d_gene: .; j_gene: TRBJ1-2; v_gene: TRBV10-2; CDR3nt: TGCGCCACCCGGACAGAGTCAACCTATGGCTACACCTTC; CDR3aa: CATRTESTYGYTF
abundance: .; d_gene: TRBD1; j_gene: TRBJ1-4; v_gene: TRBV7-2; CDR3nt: TGTGCCAGCAGCCCCTGGGCAGGGGGAGGAGAAAAACTGTTTTTT; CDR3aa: CASSPWAGGGEKLFF
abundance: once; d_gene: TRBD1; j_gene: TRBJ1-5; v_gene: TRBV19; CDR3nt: TGTGCCACCCAACCCAACCGGGGACAGGGGAATCAGCCCCAGCATTTT; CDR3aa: CATQPNRGQGNQPQHF
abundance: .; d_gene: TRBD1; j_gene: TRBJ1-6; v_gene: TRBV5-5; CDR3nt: TGTGCCAGCAGCTTCTACCCCGGGACAGAAAATTCACCCCTCCACTTT; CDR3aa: CASSFYPGTENSPLHF
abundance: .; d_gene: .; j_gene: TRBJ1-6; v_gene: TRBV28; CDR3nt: TGTGCCAGCAGTTCGGACAGTAATTCACCCCTCCACTTT; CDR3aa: CASSSDSNSPLHF
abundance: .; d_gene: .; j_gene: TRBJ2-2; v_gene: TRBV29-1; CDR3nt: TGCAGCGCCAACAGGGCCATGGGGGCCGGGGAGCTGTTTTTT; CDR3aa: CSANRAMGAGELFF
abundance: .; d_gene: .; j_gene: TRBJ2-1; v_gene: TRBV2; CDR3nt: TGTGCCAGCAGTCACAGGGATTTCGATGAGCAGTTCTTC; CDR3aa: CASSHRDFDEQFF
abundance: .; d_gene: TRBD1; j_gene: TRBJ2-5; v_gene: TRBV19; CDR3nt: TGTGCCAGTAGTGTCGCACAGGGGGCAGTTGAGACCCAGTACTTC; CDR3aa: CASSVAQGAVETQYF
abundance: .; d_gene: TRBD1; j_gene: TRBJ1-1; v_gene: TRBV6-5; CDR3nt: TGTGCCAGCAACAAACAGGGGTCCACTGAAGCTTTCTTT; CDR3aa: CASNKQGSTEAFF
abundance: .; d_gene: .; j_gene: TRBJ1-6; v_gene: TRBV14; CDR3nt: TGTGCCAGCAGCCAACGATCAGGGGTGGTCAATTCACCCCTCCACTTT; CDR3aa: CASSQRSGVVNSPLHF
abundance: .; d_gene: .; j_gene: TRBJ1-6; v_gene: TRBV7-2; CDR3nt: TGTGCCAGCAGCTTAGGAGGGAGGACCCTCCACTTT; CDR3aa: CASSLGGRTLHF
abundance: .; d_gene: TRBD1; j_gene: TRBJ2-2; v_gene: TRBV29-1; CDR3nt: TGCAGCGCCGGACAGGGTAGCACCGGGGAGCTGTTTTTT; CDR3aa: CSAGQGSTGELFF
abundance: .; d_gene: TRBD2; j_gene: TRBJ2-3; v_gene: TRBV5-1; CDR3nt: TGCGCCAGCAGCTTGGATTACGCGGGGGGGAGCACAGATACGCAGTATTTT; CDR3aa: CASSLDYAGGSTDTQYF
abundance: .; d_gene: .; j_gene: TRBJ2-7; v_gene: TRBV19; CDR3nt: TGTGCCAGTAGTCCGCTAACAGGTGCCTCTTACGAGCAGTACTTC; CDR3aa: CASSPLTGASYEQYF
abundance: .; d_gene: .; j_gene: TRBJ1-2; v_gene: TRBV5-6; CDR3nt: TGTGCCAGCAGCTGGGGCAGGACGGACTATGGCTACACCTTC; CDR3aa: CASSWGRTDYGYTF
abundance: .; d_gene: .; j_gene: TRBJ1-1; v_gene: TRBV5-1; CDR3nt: TGCGCCAGCAGCTTGGATCTCCAGACTGAAGCTTTCTTT; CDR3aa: CASSLDLQTEAFF
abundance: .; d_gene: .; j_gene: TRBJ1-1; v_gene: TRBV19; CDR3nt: TGTGCCAGTAGTATAACCGGGACAAAAAACACTGAAGCTTTCTTT; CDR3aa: CASSITGTKNTEAFF
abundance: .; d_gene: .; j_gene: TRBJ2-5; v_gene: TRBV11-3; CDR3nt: TGTGCCAGCAGCTCCCTGGGGGCCCAAGAGACCCAGTACTTC; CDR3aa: CASSSLGAQETQYF
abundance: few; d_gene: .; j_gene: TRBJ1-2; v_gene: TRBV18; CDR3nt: TGTGCCAGCTCAGGCAGGAACTATGGCTACACCTTC; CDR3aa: CASSGRNYGYTF
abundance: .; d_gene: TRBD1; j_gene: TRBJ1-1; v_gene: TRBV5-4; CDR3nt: TGTGCCAGCAGCTTGGAGGGGGCGAGGGCCACTGAAGCTTTCTTT; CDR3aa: CASSLEGARATEAFF
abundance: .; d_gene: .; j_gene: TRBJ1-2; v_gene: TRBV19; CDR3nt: TGTGCCAGTGTGAAGGGGGCTAACTATGGCTACACCTTC; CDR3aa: CASVKGANYGYTF
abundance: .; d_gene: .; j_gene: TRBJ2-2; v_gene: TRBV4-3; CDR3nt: TGCGCCAGCAGCCCTCGGGACTGGGGGACCGGGGAGCTGTTTTTT; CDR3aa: CASSPRDWGTGELFF
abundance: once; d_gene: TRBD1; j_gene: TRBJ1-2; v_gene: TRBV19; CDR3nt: TGTGCCAGTAGTGGGGGACAGGATGGTGCTGGCTACACCTTC; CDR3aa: CASSGGQDGAGYTF
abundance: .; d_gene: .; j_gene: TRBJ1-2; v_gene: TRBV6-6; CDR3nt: TGTGCCAGCAGCCAAACCGGGGGTCTGGGTGGCTACACCTTC; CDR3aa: CASSQTGGLGGYTF
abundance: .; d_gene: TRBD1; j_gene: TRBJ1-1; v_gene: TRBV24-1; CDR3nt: TGTGCCACCAGTGATATCCGGACAGGGATGGGAGCTTTCTTT; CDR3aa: CATSDIRTGMGAFF
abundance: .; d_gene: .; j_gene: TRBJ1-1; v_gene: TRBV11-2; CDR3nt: TGTGCCAGCAGTCCGCTGGGAGGGGAAGTGGACACTGAAGCTTTCTTT; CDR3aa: CASSPLGGEVDTEAFF
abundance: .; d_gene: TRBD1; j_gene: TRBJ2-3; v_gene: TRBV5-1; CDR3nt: TGCGCCAGCAGCTTACAGGGGCGTAATGCAGATACGCAGTATTTT; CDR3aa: CASSLQGRNADTQYF
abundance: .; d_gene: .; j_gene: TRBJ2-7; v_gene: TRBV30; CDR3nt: TGTGCCTGGAGCGGACTCCCCCGGGTCTACGAGCAGTACTTC; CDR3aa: CAWSGLPRVYEQYF
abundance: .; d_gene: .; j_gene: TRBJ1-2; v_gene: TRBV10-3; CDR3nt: TGTGCCATCAGTGAGACAACGTTGGCTGGCTACACCTTC; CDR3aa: CAISETTLAGYTF
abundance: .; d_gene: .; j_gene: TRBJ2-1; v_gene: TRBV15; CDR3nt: TGTGCCACCAGCAGAGATCCCCAGCGGAGAGGGAATGAGCAGTTCTTC; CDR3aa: CATSRDPQRRGNEQFF
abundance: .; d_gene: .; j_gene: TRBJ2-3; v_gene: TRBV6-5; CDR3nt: TGTGCCAGCAGAGGCAGGGGCTCGACAGATACGCAGTATTTT; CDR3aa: CASRGRGSTDTQYF
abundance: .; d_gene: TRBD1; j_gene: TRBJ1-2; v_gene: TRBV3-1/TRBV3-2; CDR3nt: TGTGCCAGCAGCCAATTATCGACAGGGGGCGATGGCTACACCTTC; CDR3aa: CASSQLSTGGDGYTF
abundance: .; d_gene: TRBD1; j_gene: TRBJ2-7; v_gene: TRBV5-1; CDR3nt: TGCGCCAGCAGCTTGGGACAGGGAGTGTACGAGCAGTACTTC; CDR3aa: CASSLGQGVYEQYF
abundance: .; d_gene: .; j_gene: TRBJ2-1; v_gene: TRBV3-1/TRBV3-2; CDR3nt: TGTGCCAGCAGCCAAGTCAATAGCGGATACAATGAGCAGTTCTTC; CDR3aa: CASSQVNSGYNEQFF
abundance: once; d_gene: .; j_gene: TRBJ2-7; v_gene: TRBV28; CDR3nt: TGTGCCAGCAGACTCGACAGGCCATCCTACGAGCAGTACTTC; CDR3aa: CASRLDRPSYEQYF
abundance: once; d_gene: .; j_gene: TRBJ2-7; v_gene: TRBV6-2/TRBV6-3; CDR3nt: TGTGCCAGCAGCTCCCTACGGGTAGCCTACGAGCAGTACTTC; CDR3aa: CASSSLRVAYEQYF
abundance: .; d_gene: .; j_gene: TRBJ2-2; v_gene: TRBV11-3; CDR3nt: TGTGCCAGCAGCTTAGTAGCAGACCCGAACACCGGGGAGCTGTTTTTT; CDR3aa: CASSLVADPNTGELFF
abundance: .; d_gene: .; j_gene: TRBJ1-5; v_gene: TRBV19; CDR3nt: TGTGCCAGTAATCGTCGCTGGGGGGGTGAGATGCAGCCCCAGCATTTT; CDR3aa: CASNRRWGGEMQPQHF
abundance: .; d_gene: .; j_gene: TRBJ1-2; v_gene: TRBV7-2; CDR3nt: TGTGCCAGCAGCTCACAGGGCGGAGACTATGGCTACACCTTC; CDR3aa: CASSSQGGDYGYTF
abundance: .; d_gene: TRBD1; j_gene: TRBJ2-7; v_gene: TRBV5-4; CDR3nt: TGTGCCAGCAGCACCGGGACAGGGGAGTCCTCGGAGCAGTACTTC; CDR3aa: CASSTGTGESSEQYF
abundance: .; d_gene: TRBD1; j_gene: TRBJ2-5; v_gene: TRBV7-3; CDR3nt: TGTGCCAGCAGCGAGGGGACAGGGGAAGAGACCCAGTACTTC; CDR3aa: CASSEGTGEETQYF
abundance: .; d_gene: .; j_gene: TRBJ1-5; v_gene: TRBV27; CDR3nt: TGTGCCGTGAGGGTGCAAAGTCAGCCCCAGCATTTT; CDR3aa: CAVRVQSQPQHF
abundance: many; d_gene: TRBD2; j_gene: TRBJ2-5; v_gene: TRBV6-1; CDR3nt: TGTGCCAGCAGTGAACTAGCGGGGGGGCAAGAGACCCAGTACTTC; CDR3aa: CASSELAGGQETQYF
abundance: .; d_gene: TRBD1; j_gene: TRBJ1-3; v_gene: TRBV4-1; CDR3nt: TGCGCCAGCAGCCGGACCAGGACAGGGTCCCTCTCTGGAAACACCATATATTTT; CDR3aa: CASSRTRTGSLSGNTIYF